This T cell receptor (beta chain) was identified in a study of blood T cell repertoires in COVID-19. Turning to the study itself: Some COVID-19 samples were acute and others convalescent; all came from the United States, Italy and Spain. Sample material is recorded as cDNA or gDNA derived from T cells, B-cell-depleted T cells, or PBMCs.

As handled by the study authors: How many nucleated cells were present was estimated from reference gene primer amplification. TCRdb's copy holds only in-frame clones and misses some; the assay was immunoSEQ multiplex PCR. D and trimming come from the DNA, and the V and J calls and clone size come from that table. Of about 300,000 clones in the sample, approximately 89% are singletons; the top ten hold 6.9%. Germline V gene sequence: CDR1 SGHNT, CDR2 YYREEE (reference sequence). The CDR3 spans 15 residues. With 3 bases removed from V and 7 bases from J, the gap between germline ends came to 17 bases.

The sample consisted of peripheral blood. The chain combines TRBV5-4 with TRBJ2-1; weak D call: TRBD2 (6 bases). This receptor was obtained from a woman in her thirties who had recovered from COVID-19. CDR3 in amino acids: CASSSASARNNEQFF. The CDR3 coding sequence is TGTGCCAGCAGCTCTGCTAGCGCCAGGAATAATGAGCAGTTCTTC.